These 6 T cell receptor beta chains were all obtained from the same sample, sequenced in a study of metastatic and nonmetastatic thyroid tumors. From the PCR reads, TCRdb re-called clones with MiXCR. The sample lists about 33,000 clones, about 15% seen once, with more than 4% in the top ten. Thyroid surgery took place with no prior treatment in any patient. The sequencing sample was made of blood. These receptors were obtained from a female donor with papillary thyroid cancer or a benign thyroid nodule (not recorded which). Some clones in this sample may be carry-over from other donors' samples.

Details on this clone: Its ends do not fully match the called genes, so a read error is possible. This rearrangement joins TRBV19 to TRBJ1-2; unclear D gene. This CDR3 contains 15 residues. Germline lookup yields CDR1 LNHDA and CDR2 SQIVND (reference sequence). The CDR3 protein is CASILYTSMGYGCTF. The CDR3 nucleotides read TGTGCCAGTATTTTGTACACCTCAATGGGTTATGGCTGCACCTTC.

This clone was observed a handful of times. The chain joins TRBV7-6 to TRBJ2-1; perhaps TRBD2 as D (5 bases). Between the trimmed V and J ends, which lost 5 bases and 4 bases, there was a span of 15 bases. From germline, CDR1 is SGHVS and CDR2 FNYEAQ. The CDR3 is 15 residues long. The CDR3 loop reads CASSPGSGPYNEQFF. The CDR3 nucleotides read TGTGCCAGCAGCCCAGGCAGCGGCCCGTACAATGAGCAGTTCTTC.

This clone was seen repeatedly, ten times or more. The chain links TRBV12-3 or TRBV12-4 to TRBJ1-1; possible D gene TRBD1, 5 bases. The CDR3 is made up of 16 amino acids. V was trimmed by 5 bases and J by 2 bases, leaving 18 bases between them. DNA for the CDR3: TGTGCCAGCAGTAGAACAGGTGGTAGTGGAAACACTGAAGCTTTCTTT. Residues: CASSRTGGSGNTEAFF.

This clone was detected many times. This rearrangement joins TRBV27 to TRBJ1-1; D remains ambiguous. Germline CDR1 MNHEY, CDR2 SMNVEV (reference sequence). CDR3 length: 13 residues. Trimming stripped 7 bases from V and 1 base from J, with 10 bases between. Written as DNA, the CDR3 is TGTGCCAGCAACCCCTCAGGGAACACTGAAGCTTTCTTT. Translating gives CASNPSGNTEAFF.

The CDR3: CASSLAGTGFYGSFF. The CDR3 nucleotides are TGTGCCAGCAGCTTAGCGGGGACAGGGTTCTATGGATCTTTCTTT. The V and J genes are TRBV7-2 and TRBJ1-1; 9 nucleotides line up with TRBD1. The length of the CDR3 is 15 residues. Germline V gives CDR1 SGHTA, CDR2 FQGNSA. J gave up 12 bases and V 0 bases, and 11 bases lay outside the gene matches.

This clone has only a few counts. V and J are TRBV6-1 and TRBJ2-7; D is undetermined. Germline CDR1 reads MNHNS; CDR2 reads SASEGT. Between the trimmed V and J ends, which lost 6 bases and 0 bases, there was a span of 12 bases. The CDR3 loop spans 14 amino acids. This CDR3 is CASRKPLSSYEQYF. The DNA for the CDR3 is TGTGCCAGCAGGAAGCCGCTATCCTCCTACGAGCAGTACTTC.